This T cell receptor (beta chain) was identified in a study of technical replicates of blood from several donors. V was pared by 5 bases and J by 1 base, with 1 base of the junction left unmatched. CDR1 is MNHEY, CDR2 SVGAGI, per germline. This CDR3 is 13 amino acids long. The repertoire was sequenced with immunoSEQ multiplex PCR; TCRdb's copy has only in-frame clones and lacks some. The sample holds about 44,000 clones, around 96% seen once. Specimen: T cells isolated from PBMCs. The receptor comes from a human donor in good health. V and J are TRBV6-5 and TRBJ2-5; 7 nucleotides align to TRBD1. As DNA, the CDR3 is TGTGCCAGCAGTGGGACAGTCCAAGAGACCCAGTACTTC. As protein: CASSGTVQETQYF.